These 20 T cell receptor beta chains were sequenced from one sample in a study of blood T cell repertoires in COVID-19. Method: immunoSEQ multiplex PCR; TCRdb's copy keeps in-frame clones and lacks some. This table holds about 160,000 clones, about 86% found once. The sequencing sample was made of peripheral blood. The source is a woman aged 80 or over with acute or convalescent COVID-19.

This rearrangement joins TRBV10-3 to TRBJ2-5; 11 bases fit TRBD2. Germline V gene data show CDR1 as ENHRY and CDR2 as SYGVKD. J was trimmed by 5 bases and V by 11 bases; bases with no gene match: 7. CDR3 size: 13 residues. CDR3 region: CAHSGGAGETQYF. In DNA form, the CDR3 reads TGTGCCCATAGCGGGGGGGCCGGGGAGACCCAGTACTTC.

The chain couples TRBV5-1 to TRBJ1-1, with D possibly matching TRBD1 (6 bases). CDR3 length: 13 residues. Trimming stripped 5 bases from V and 6 bases from J, with 14 bases between. Germline CDR1 SGHRS, CDR2 YFSETQ. DNA for the CDR3: TGCGCCAGCAGATCACCCGGGACACCTGAAGCTTTCTTT. It specifies CASRSPGTPEAFF.

V gene TRBV19 combines with J gene TRBJ2-7, with 8 positions matching TRBD2. The CDR3 spans 15 residues. The junction had 11 bases not matched to a gene; V was cut back by 4 bases and J by 6 bases. Germline values: CDR1 LNHDA, CDR2 SQIVND (reference sequence). CDR3 sequence reads: CASSTILAEGSEQYF. DNA of the CDR3: TGTGCCAGTAGTACAATACTAGCGGAGGGTTCCGAGCAGTACTTC. Drawing the rest from reference TRBV19 and TRBJ2-7, the complete variable domain is DGGITQSPKYLFRKEGQNVTLSCEQNLNHDAMYWYRQDPGQGLRLIYYSQIVNDFQKGDIAEGYSVSREKKESFPLTVTSAQKNPTAFYLCASSTILAEGSEQYFGPGTRLTVT.

V and J are TRBV11-2 and TRBJ2-7; possible D gene TRBD2, 6 bases. The germline V gene encodes CDR1 SGHAT and CDR2 FQNNGV. CDR3 length equals 13 residues. V lost 8 bases to trimming and J lost 3 bases, with 14 bases between them. DNA for the CDR3: TGTGCCAGCCAACGGGACTCGGTCTACGAGCAGTACTTC. This translates into CASQRDSVYEQYF.

The rearrangement uses TRBV7-2 and TRBJ1-1; 9 bases match TRBD1. This CDR3 contains 15 residues. V was clipped by 4 bases and J by 4 bases; unmatched bases: 7. The V gene's germline CDR1 is SGHTA and CDR2 FQGNSA. The CDR3 DNA follows: TGTGCCAGCAGCTCCCTTGGGACAGGGACCACTGAAGCTTTCTTT. It is translated as CASSSLGTGTTEAFF.

This rearrangement joins TRBV6-4 to TRBJ2-7, with 7 bases fitting TRBD2. Trimming took 2 bases from V and 5 from J; bases not matched to a gene: 15. Germline CDR1 MRHNA, CDR2 SNTAGT. The CDR3 contains 17 residues. The CDR3 loop reads CASSDPHTSIAGNEQYF. The CDR3 DNA reads as TGTGCCAGCAGTGACCCACATACATCTATAGCGGGTAACGAGCAGTACTTC.

The J gene is TRBJ2-5, the V gene TRBV12-3 or TRBV12-4, with D tentatively TRBD1 (5 bases). CDR3 length: 13 amino acids. V lost 6 bases, J lost 3 bases, and 11 bases lay in between. The CDR3, as DNA: TGTGCCAGCAGCGAAAACAGGAAAGAGACCCAGTACTTC. Its translation is CASSENRKETQYF.

V usage is TRBV7-3 and J usage is TRBJ2-2, with D hard to call. From germline, CDR1 is SGHTA and CDR2 FQGTGA. This CDR3 has 13 residues. Trimming left V 2 bases short and J 4 bases short, with 5 bases between. The CDR3: CASSLGPTGELFF. DNA for the CDR3: TGTGCCAGCAGCTTAGGCCCCACCGGGGAGCTGTTTTTT.

This clone was recorded once. The chain couples TRBV21-1 to TRBJ2-7; the table assigns TRBD1, which was not confirmed against the DNA. TRBV21-1 is a listed pseudogene. The CDR3 has 18 amino acids. DNA for the CDR3: TGTGCCAGCAGCAATAAGGGTTGTGTAGGGGGCGCCTCCTACGAGCAGTACTTC. Residues: CASSNKGCVGGASYEQYF.

There are many counts of this clone. The J gene is TRBJ2-7, the V gene TRBV7-2, with 15 positions matching TRBD2. Trimming took 1 base from V and 4 from J; bases not matched to a gene: 2. Germline CDR1 and CDR2: SGHTA and FQGNSA. This CDR3 comprises 16 residues. The CDR3 spells CASSLEGTSGRYEQYF. DNA for the CDR3: TGTGCCAGCAGCTTAGAGGGGACTAGCGGGAGGTACGAGCAGTACTTC.

V is TRBV28 and J is TRBJ1-1; 9 positions agree with TRBD1. Trimming cost V 6 bases and J 5 bases; bases outside gene matches: 4. From germline, CDR1 is MDHEN and CDR2 SYDVKM. CDR3 length: 13 amino acids. Written as DNA, the CDR3 is TGTGCCAGCAGAACACAGGGGGCGACTGAAGCTTTCTTT. This codes for CASRTQGATEAFF. Based on the CDR3 plus reference TRBV28 and TRBJ1-1, the full variable domain is DVKVTQSSRYLVKRTGEKVFLECVQDMDHENMFWYRQDPGLGLRLIYFSYDVKMKEKGDIPEGYSVSREKKERFSLILESASTNQTSMYLCASRTQGATEAFFGQGTRLTVV.

The rearrangement joins TRBV9 to TRBJ2-3, with D uncertain. V lost 4 bases and J 1 base, leaving 16 bases between the germline ends. This CDR3 spans 16 amino acids. CDR1 SGDLS and CDR2 YYNGEE come from the germline V gene. CDR3 bases: TGTGCCAGCAGCTTCCGAAGTTCTGCGGGCACAGATACGCAGTATTTT. Protein product: CASSFRSSAGTDTQYF. The whole variable domain, remainder taken from reference TRBV9 and TRBJ2-3, is DSGVTQTPKHLITATGQRVTLRCSPRSGDLSVYWYQQSLDQGLQFLIQYYNGEERAKGNILERFSAQQFPDLHSELNLSSLELGDSALYFCASSFRSSAGTDTQYFGPGTRLTVL.

The chain recombines TRBV18 with TRBJ1-6; the D is unclear. Germline V gene data show CDR1 as KGHSH and CDR2 as LQKENI. With 4 bases removed from V and 7 bases from J, the gap between germline ends came to 8 bases. This CDR3 region has 13 residues. The CDR3 nucleotides are TGTGCCAGCTCACTCCGGGAGAATTCACCCCTCCACTTT. Its protein product is CASSLRENSPLHF.

The chain employs TRBV2 and TRBJ2-3; 9 bases line up with TRBD2. The CDR3 length is 18 residues. Losses at the gene ends were 4 bases for V and 0 bases for J; bases not matched to a gene: 11. Germline-derived CDR1 and CDR2 are SNHLY and FYNNEI. CDR3 sequence: CASSGTTSGLTSTDTQYF. In nucleotides, the CDR3 is TGTGCCAGCAGTGGAACGACTAGCGGACTTACTAGCACAGATACGCAGTATTTT. Full variable domain (outside the CDR3, taken from reference TRBV2 and TRBJ2-3): EPEVTQTPSHQVTQMGQEVILRCVPISNHLYFYWYRQILGQKVEFLVSFYNNEISEKSEIFDDQFSVERPDGSNFTLKIRSTKLEDSAMYFCASSGTTSGLTSTDTQYFGPGTRLTVL.

V is TRBV7-9 and J is TRBJ2-3; D uncertain. V lost 3 bases and J lost 3, with 16 bases in between. The CDR3 has 16 residues. Germline V gives CDR1 SEHNR, CDR2 FQNEAQ (reference sequence). The CDR3 is CASSLVNSFYTDTQYF. DNA for the CDR3: TGTGCCAGCAGCTTGGTTAACAGTTTCTATACAGATACGCAGTATTTT.

Only one count was recorded for this clone. CDR3 coding DNA: TGTGCCAGCAGTGAGCTGACAGGGGGCAATCAGCCCCAGCATTTT. Translation gives CASSELTGGNQPQHF. This chain connects TRBV25-1 to TRBJ1-5; 8 positions match TRBD1. The CDR3 covers 15 residues. Germline V gene data show CDR1 as MGHDK and CDR2 as SYGVNS. V was clipped by 3 bases and J by 2 bases; unmatched bases: 3.

The genes are TRBV27 and TRBJ2-7, with 8 bases lining up with TRBD1. The J segment lost 2 bases and the V segment lost 6 bases, leaving 9 bases of the junction unmatched. CDR1 is MNHEY and CDR2 is SMNVEV in the germline V gene (reference sequence). This CDR3 is 15 amino acids long. The CDR3, as DNA: TGTGCCAGCAGGAGGCAGGGGGCTCCAACCTACGAGCAGTACTTC. Protein product: CASRRQGAPTYEQYF.

The chain employs TRBV4-3 and TRBJ2-7; 7 positions match TRBD2. The CDR3 extends over 14 amino acids. V dropped 0 bases and J dropped 4; count of bases not matched to a gene: 3. Germline loops: CDR1 LGHNA, CDR2 YSLEER. The CDR3 DNA follows: TGCGCCAGCAGCCAAGATGCGGGAGAGTACGAGCAGTACTTC. It translates to CASSQDAGEYEQYF.

The V call is TRBV10-1, the J call TRBJ2-7; 8 bases match TRBD2. The V and J ends lost 6 bases and 6 bases, in that order; junction bases with no gene match: 7. Germline V gives CDR1 WNHNN, CDR2 SYGVQD (reference sequence). This CDR3 has 13 residues. The CDR3 protein is CASSHGLAGEQYF. CDR3 DNA sequence: TGCGCCAGCAGCCATGGACTAGCTGGCGAGCAGTACTTC.

The chain couples TRBV7-9 to TRBJ1-2, with D unresolved. Germline V gene data show CDR1 as SEHNR and CDR2 as FQNEAQ (reference sequence). The CDR3 is made up of 18 amino acids. Trimming left V 5 bases short and J 5 bases short, with 27 bases between. CDR3 coding DNA: TGTGCCAGCAGCCCAGGATTGGACTCCCAGCCAGAGAGATATGGCTACACCTTC. This translates into CASSPGLDSQPERYGYTF. Together with reference TRBV7-9 and TRBJ1-2, the CDR3 gives the full variable domain: DTGVSQNPRHKITKRGQNVTFRCDPISEHNRLYWYRQTLGQGPEFLTYFQNEAQLEKSRLLSDRFSAERPKGSFSTLEIQRTEQGDSAMYLCASSPGLDSQPERYGYTFGSGTRLTVV.